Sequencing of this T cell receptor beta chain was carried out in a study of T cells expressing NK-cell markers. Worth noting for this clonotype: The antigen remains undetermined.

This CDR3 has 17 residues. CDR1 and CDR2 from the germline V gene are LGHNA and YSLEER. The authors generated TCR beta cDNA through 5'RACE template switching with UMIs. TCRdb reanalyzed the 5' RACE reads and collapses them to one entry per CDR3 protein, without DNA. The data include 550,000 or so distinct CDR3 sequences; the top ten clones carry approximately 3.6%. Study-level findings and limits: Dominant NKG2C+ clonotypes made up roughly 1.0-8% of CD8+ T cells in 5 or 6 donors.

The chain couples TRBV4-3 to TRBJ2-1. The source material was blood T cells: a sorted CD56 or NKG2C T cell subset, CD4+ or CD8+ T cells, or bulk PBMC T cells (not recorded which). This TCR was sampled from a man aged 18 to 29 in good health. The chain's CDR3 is CASSQDTTVRTYNEQFF.